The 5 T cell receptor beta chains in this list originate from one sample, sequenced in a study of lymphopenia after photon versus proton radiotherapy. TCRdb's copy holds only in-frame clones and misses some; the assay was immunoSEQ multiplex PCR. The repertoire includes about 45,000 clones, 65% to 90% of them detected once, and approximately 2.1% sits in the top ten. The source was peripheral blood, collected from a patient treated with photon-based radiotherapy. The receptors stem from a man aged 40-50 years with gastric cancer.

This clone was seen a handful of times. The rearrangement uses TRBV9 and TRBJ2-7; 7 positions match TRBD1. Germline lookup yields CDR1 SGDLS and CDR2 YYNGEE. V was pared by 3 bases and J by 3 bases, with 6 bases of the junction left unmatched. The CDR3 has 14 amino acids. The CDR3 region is CASSGRQGLYEQYF. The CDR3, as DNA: TGTGCCAGCAGCGGTCGACAGGGTCTCTACGAGCAGTACTTC.

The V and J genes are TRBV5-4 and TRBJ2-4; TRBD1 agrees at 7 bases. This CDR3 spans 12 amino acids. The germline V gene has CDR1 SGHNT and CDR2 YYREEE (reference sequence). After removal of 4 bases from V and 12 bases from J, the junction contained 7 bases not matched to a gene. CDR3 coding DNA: TGTGCCAGCAGCCCACGACAGGGCAGTCAGTACTTC. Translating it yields CASSPRQGSQYF.

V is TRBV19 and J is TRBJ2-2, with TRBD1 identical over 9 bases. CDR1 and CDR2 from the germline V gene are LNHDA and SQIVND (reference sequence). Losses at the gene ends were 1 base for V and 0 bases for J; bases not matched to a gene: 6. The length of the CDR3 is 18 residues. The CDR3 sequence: CASSIVFRQGANTGELFF. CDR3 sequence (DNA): TGTGCCAGTAGTATAGTTTTTCGACAGGGGGCGAACACCGGGGAGCTGTTTTTT.

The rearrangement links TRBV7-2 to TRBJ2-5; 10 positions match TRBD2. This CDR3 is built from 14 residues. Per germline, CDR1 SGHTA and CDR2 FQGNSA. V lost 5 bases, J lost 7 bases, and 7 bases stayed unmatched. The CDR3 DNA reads TGTGCCAGCAGCGAATCCGGGACTAGCGCGACCCAGTACTTC. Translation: CASSESGTSATQYF. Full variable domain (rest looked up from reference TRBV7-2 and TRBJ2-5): GAGVSQSPSNKVTEKGKDVELRCDPISGHTALYWYRQSLGQGLEFLIYFQGNSAPDKSGLPSDRFSAERTGGSVSTLTIQRTQQEDSAVYLCASSESGTSATQYFGPGTRLLVL.

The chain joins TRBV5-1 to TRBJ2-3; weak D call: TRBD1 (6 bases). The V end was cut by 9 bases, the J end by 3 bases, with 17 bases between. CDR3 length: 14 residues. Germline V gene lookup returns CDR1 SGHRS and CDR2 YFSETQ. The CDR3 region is CATGTGTTTDTQYF. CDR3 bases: TGCGCCACCGGCACCGGGACAACTACAGATACGCAGTATTTT.